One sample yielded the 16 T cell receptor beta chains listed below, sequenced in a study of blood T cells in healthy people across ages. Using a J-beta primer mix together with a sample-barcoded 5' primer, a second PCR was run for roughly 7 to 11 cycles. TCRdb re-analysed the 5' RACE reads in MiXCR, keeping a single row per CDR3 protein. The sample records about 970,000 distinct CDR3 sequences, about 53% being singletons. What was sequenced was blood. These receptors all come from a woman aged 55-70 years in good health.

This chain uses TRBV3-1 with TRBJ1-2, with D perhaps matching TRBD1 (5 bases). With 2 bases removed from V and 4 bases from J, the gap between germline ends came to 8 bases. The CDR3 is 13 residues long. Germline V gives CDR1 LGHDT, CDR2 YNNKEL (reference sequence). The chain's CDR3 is CASSQRGIYGYTF. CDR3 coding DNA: TGTGCCAGCAGCCAACGGGGCATCTATGGCTACACCTTC.

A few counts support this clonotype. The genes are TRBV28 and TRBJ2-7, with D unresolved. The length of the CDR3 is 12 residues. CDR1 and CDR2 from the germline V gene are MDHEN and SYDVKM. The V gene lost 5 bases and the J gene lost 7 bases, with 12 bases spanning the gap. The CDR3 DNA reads TGTGCCAGCAGTGCACTTGACGGTGAGCAGTACTTC. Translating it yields CASSALDGEQYF.

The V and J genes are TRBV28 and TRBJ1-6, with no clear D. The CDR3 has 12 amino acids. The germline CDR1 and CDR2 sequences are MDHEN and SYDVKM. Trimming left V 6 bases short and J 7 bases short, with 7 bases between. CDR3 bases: TGTGCCAGCAGACGGAGGAATTCACCCCTCCACTTT. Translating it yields CASRRRNSPLHF.

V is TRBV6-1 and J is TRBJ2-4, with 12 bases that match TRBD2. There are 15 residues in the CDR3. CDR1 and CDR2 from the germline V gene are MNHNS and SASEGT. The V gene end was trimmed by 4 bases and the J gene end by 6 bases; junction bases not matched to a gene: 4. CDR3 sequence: CASSGTSGKVNIQYF. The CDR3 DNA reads TGTGCCAGCAGTGGGACTAGCGGGAAGGTAAACATTCAGTACTTC.

CDR3 protein: CASSASGTYYEQYF. The CDR3 region has the DNA TGTGCCAGCAGCGCGAGCGGGACTTACTACGAGCAGTACTTC. J is TRBJ2-7 and V is TRBV9; TRBD2 matches at 7 bases. Per germline, CDR1 SGDLS and CDR2 YYNGEE. CDR3 length: 14 residues. The V segment lost 3 bases and the J segment 3 bases; nucleotides outside the gene matches: 6.

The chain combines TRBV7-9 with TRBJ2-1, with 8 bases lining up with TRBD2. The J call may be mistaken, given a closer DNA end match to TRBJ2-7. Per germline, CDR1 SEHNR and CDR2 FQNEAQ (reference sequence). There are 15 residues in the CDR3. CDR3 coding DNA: TGTGCCAGCATCACCAGCGGGAGCCAGTACAATGAGCAGTACTTC. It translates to CASITSGSQYNEQYF.

CDR3 DNA: TGTGCCACCAGCAGAGATCTTGGACAGGGGCATCAGCCCCAGCATTTT. Its protein product is CATSRDLGQGHQPQHF. The chain combines TRBV15 with TRBJ1-5, with 9 bases lining up with TRBD1. The germline V gene has CDR1 LNHNV and CDR2 YYDKDF (reference sequence). Trimming cost V 0 bases and J 5 bases; bases outside gene matches: 5. The CDR3 is 16 residues long.

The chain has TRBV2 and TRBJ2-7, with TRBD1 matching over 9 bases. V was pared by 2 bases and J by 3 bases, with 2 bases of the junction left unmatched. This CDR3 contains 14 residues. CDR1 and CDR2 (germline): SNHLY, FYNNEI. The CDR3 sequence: CASSERTGDYEQYF. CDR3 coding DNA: TGTGCCAGCAGTGAAAGGACAGGGGACTACGAGCAGTACTTC.

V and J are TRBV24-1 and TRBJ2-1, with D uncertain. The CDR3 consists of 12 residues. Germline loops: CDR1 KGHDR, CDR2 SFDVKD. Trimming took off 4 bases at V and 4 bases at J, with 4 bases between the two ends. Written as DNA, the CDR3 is TGTGCCACCAGTGACCTGTACAATGAGCAGTTCTTC. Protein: CATSDLYNEQFF.

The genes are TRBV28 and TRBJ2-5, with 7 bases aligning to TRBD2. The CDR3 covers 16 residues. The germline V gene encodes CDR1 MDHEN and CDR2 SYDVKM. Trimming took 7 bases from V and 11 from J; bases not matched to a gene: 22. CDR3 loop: CASTGPNREVWNKQYF. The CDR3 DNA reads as TGTGCCAGCACCGGTCCCAACCGGGAGGTCTGGAATAAGCAGTACTTC.

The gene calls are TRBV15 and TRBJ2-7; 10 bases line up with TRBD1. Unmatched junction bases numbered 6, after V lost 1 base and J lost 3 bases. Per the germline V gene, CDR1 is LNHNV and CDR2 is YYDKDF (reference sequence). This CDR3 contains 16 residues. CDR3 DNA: TGTGCCACCAGCAGAGCTGACAGGGGGCTTCTCTACGAGCAGTACTTC. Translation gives CATSRADRGLLYEQYF. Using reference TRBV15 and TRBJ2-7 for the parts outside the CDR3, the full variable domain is DAMVIQNPRYQVTQFGKPVTLSCSQTLNHNVMYWYQQKSSQAPKLLFHYYDKDFNNEADTPDNFQSRRPNTSFCFLDIRSPGLGDTAMYLCATSRADRGLLYEQYFGPGTRLTVT.

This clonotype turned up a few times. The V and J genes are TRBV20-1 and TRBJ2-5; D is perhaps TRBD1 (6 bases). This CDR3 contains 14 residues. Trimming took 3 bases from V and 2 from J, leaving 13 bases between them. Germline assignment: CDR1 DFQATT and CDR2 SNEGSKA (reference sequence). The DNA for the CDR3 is TGCAGTGCTAGTAGTTTAGGGGGACAAGAGACCCAGTACTTC. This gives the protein CSASSLGGQETQYF.

The CDR3 protein is CASSYGSGGDTEAFF. DNA of the CDR3: TGTGCCAGCAGTTACGGCTCCGGAGGGGACACTGAAGCTTTCTTT. The genes are TRBV6-6 and TRBJ1-1, with D possibly matching TRBD1 (5 bases). This CDR3 is 15 amino acids long. Trimming took 2 bases from V and 3 from J, leaving 13 bases between them. Germline lookup yields CDR1 MNHNY and CDR2 SVGAGI (reference sequence).

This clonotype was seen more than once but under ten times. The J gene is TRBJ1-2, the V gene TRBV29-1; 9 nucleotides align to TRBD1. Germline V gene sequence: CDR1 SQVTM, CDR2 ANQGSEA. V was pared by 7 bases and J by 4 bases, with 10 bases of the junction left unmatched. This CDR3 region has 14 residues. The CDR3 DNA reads TGCAGCGCAGGACAGGGGACAAGTGGCTATGGCTACACCTTC. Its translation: CSAGQGTSGYGYTF.

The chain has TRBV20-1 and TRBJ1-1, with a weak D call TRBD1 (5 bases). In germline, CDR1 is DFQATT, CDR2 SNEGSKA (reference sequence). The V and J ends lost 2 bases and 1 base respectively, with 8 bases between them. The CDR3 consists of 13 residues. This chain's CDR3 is CSARRGPNTEAFF. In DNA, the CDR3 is TGCAGTGCTAGACGGGGCCCGAACACTGAAGCTTTCTTT.

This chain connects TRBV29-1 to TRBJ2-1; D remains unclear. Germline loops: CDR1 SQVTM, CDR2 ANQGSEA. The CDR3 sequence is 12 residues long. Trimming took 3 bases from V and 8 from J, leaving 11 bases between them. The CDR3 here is CSVDFPTDEQFF. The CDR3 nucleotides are TGCAGCGTTGATTTTCCTACAGATGAGCAGTTCTTC.